The rows below give T cell receptor beta chains drawn from one sample of a study of blood T cell repertoires in COVID-19. Clones were read by immunoSEQ multiplex PCR, and TCRdb kept only the in-frame ones, dropping some. The table shows over 200,000 clones, with 84% occurring only once. The material sequenced was peripheral blood. The source is a woman older than 75 with active or convalescent COVID-19. Each CDR3 is given with its conserved first and last residue. The D gene is left open where the match is weak. Not every row has a clone size; where given, it reads once, few, many or a size class.

>TRBJ1-4|NA|TRBV7-9|NA
CASSFVNEKLFF
TGTGCCAGCAGCTTCGTTAATGAAAAACTGTTTTTT
>TRBJ2-1|NA|TRBV18|TRBD2
CASSPPRLLAGGVNEQFF
TGTGCCAGCTCACCACCGAGGTTACTAGCGGGGGGAGTTAATGAGCAGTTCTTC
>TRBJ1-2|NA|TRBV28|NA
CASSLLGGGWYGYTF
TGTGCCAGCAGTTTATTAGGCGGGGGCTGGTATGGCTACACCTTC
>TRBJ2-2|NA|TRBV29-1|TRBD2
CSVASGRGSGELFF
TGCAGCGTCGCAAGCGGGAGAGGGTCCGGGGAGCTGTTTTTT
>TRBJ2-4|NA|TRBV19|NA
CASSRQVKENIQYF
TGTGCCAGTAGCCGACAAGTAAAAGAAAACATTCAGTACTTC
>TRBJ1-1|NA|TRBV10-1|NA
CASKCRASTEAFF
TGCGCCAGCAAGTGCAGGGCCAGCACTGAAGCTTTCTTT
>TRBJ1-1|once|TRBV27|NA
CASSFGGIGMNTEAFF
TGTGCCAGCAGTTTTGGGGGGATTGGGATGAACACTGAAGCTTTCTTT
>TRBJ2-4|NA|TRBV7-2|TRBD2
CASSSSGRSGIQYF
TGTGCCAGCAGCTCTAGCGGGAGATCGGGCATTCAGTACTTC
>TRBJ1-5|NA|TRBV2|NA
CASSPQGRGNQPQHF
TGTGCCAGCAGCCCTCAGGGGAGGGGTAATCAGCCCCAGCATTTT
>TRBJ1-5|NA|TRBV9|NA
CASSVSSNQPQHF
TGTGCCAGCAGCGTCTCTAGCAATCAGCCCCAGCATTTT
>TRBJ2-7|NA|TRBV2|TRBD2
CASSGTSGYEQYF
TGTGCCAGCAGTGGGACTAGCGGCTACGAGCAGTACTTC
>TRBJ2-3|few|TRBV7-3|TRBD1
CASSVTGTGADTQYF
TGTGCCAGCAGCGTAACCGGGACAGGGGCAGATACGCAGTATTTT
>TRBJ2-3|NA|TRBV7-2|TRBD2
CASSLAGGEDTQYF
TGTGCCAGCAGCTTAGCTGGGGGGGAAGATACGCAGTATTTT
>TRBJ1-2|NA|TRBV19|NA
CAGRTPGAYGYTF
TGTGCCGGGCGGACCCCAGGGGCCTATGGCTACACCTTC
>TRBJ2-7|NA|TRBV2|TRBD1
CASIPRDRQWGEQYF
TGTGCCAGCATCCCCAGGGACAGGCAATGGGGCGAGCAGTACTTC
>TRBJ1-5|NA|TRBV15|NA
CATSRASLPQHF
TGTGCCACCAGCAGAGCGTCTCTGCCCCAGCATTTT
>TRBJ1-1|NA|TRBV7-9|TRBD1
CASSRQGTGGTEAFF
TGTGCCAGCAGCAGACAAGGGACAGGGGGCACTGAAGCTTTCTTT
>TRBJ1-2|NA|TRBV5-1|TRBD1
CASSVIPGTENGYTF
TGCGCCAGCAGCGTGATACCCGGGACAGAGAATGGCTACACCTTC
>TRBJ1-1|NA|TRBV28|NA
CASIQRGGNTEAFF
TGTGCCAGCATACAAAGGGGAGGGAACACTGAAGCTTTCTTT
>TRBJ1-5|once|TRBV27|NA
CASSSYRGNQPQHF
TGTGCCAGCAGCTCCTACAGGGGCAATCAGCCCCAGCATTTT
>TRBJ2-1|NA|TRBV5-1|NA
CASSPGTGGEGGEQFF
TGCGCCAGCAGCCCGGGAACGGGGGGAGAAGGGGGTGAGCAGTTCTTC
>TRBJ1-4|once|TRBV28|NA
CASSVDGDEKLFF
TGTGCCAGCAGTGTAGACGGGGATGAAAAACTGTTTTTT
>TRBJ2-3|many|TRBV2|TRBD2
CASGGTSELDTQYF
TGTGCCAGTGGGGGGACTAGCGAGTTAGATACGCAGTATTTT
>TRBJ2-7|NA|TRBV18|TRBD1
CASSAGTGADEQYF
TGTGCCAGCTCAGCCGGGACAGGGGCGGACGAGCAGTACTTC
>TRBJ1-5|NA|TRBV2|NA
CASKRAATGRNQPQHF
TGTGCCAGCAAGCGAGCAGCGACAGGACGAAATCAGCCCCAGCATTTT
>TRBJ1-5|NA|TRBV4-2|NA
CASSQVGASSNQPQHF
TGTGCCAGCAGCCAAGTGGGGGCCTCTAGCAATCAGCCCCAGCATTTT
>TRBJ2-5|NA|TRBV3-1/TRBV3-2|TRBD1
CASSQEGQGPQETQYF
TGTGCCAGCAGCCAAGAGGGACAGGGACCCCAAGAGACCCAGTACTTC
>TRBJ1-4|NA|TRBV5-8|NA
CASSLGAATNEKLFF
TGTGCCAGCAGCTTGGGGGCAGCAACTAATGAAAAACTGTTTTTT
>TRBJ1-5|NA|TRBV7-9|NA
CASSFTGNQPQHF
TGTGCCAGCAGCTTTACAGGTAATCAGCCCCAGCATTTT
>TRBJ1-3|once|TRBV19|NA
CATRAGNTIYF
TGTGCCACTAGGGCCGGAAACACCATATATTTT
>TRBJ2-2|NA|TRBV4-3|TRBD1
CASSQVLGSQGATGELFF
TGCGCCAGCAGCCAAGTCTTGGGGTCACAGGGGGCCACCGGGGAGCTGTTTTTT